This paragraph reports one TCR beta chain. This specimen belongs to a study of blood T cell repertoires in COVID-19. Germline CDR1 SGHRS, CDR2 YFSETQ. The CDR3 is made up of 14 amino acids. The junction had 12 bases not matched to a gene; V was cut back by 6 bases and J by 7 bases. The data were produced by immunoSEQ multiplex PCR, yet TCRdb's version contains in-frame clones alone and is incomplete. The table records tens of thousands of clones, under 95% of them present only once. Sequenced material: peripheral blood. V usage is TRBV5-1 and J usage is TRBJ1-2; 7 bases are a match to TRBD1. The TCR sequence derives from a man between 65 and 85 years old with active COVID-19. The CDR3 is CASTTGTEYLGYTF. DNA for the CDR3: TGCGCCAGCACGACCGGGACAGAATATCTTGGCTACACCTTC. The full variable domain, its missing parts supplied by reference TRBV5-1 and TRBJ1-2, is KAGVTQTPRYLIKTRGQQVTLSCSPISGHRSVSWYQQTPGQGLQFLFEYFSETQRNKGNFPGRFSGRQFSNSRSEMNVSTLELGDSALYLCASTTGTEYLGYTFGSGTRLTVV.